The 8 T cell receptor beta chains below all came from one sample that was sequenced in a study of cytomegalovirus exposure and HLA in healthy donors. It was with 60 Vbeta and 13 Jbeta primers that the PCR ran. TCRdb's table, derived via immunoSEQ multiplex PCR, lists solely in-frame clones and lacks some. The sample lists hundreds of thousands of clones; 70% to 90% were seen once. The sequenced sample consisted of PBMCs. These receptors were taken from a girl aged 2 to 10 in good health and CMV-seronegative.

V gene TRBV19 combines with J gene TRBJ1-2; 7 positions agree with TRBD1. Germline CDR1 reads LNHDA; CDR2 reads SQIVND (reference sequence). This CDR3 has 14 residues. With V trimmed by 5 bases and J by 8 bases, 11 bases remained unmatched. Here the CDR3 DNA reads TGTGCCAGTAGTCCCCTGACAGGGTCAAGGGGCTACACCTTC. Residues: CASSPLTGSRGYTF.

The chain carries TRBV2 and TRBJ2-5, with 13 bases matching TRBD2. From germline, CDR1 is SNHLY and CDR2 FYNNEI. The CDR3 is made up of 18 amino acids. V trimming: 1 base; J trimming: 2 bases; junction bases outside the gene matches: 7. The CDR3 loop is CASSEGKLAGGNQETQYF. CDR3 nucleotide sequence: TGTGCCAGCAGTGAAGGGAAACTAGCGGGAGGGAATCAAGAGACCCAGTACTTC.

The gene calls are TRBV5-1 and TRBJ2-5; 9 bases match TRBD2. The last part of the DNA fits TRBJ2-7 better; the J call may be wrong. The germline V gene has CDR1 SGHRS and CDR2 YFSETQ. The CDR3 has 17 residues. The CDR3 loop reads CASSLAEPGRGGYEQYF. In DNA form, the CDR3 reads TGCGCCAGCAGCTTGGCCGAGCCGGGGCGGGGGGGCTACGAGCAGTACTTC.

The J gene is TRBJ2-5, the V gene TRBV18; TRBD2 aligns across 12 bases. The CDR3 runs to 17 residues. J lost 2 bases, V lost 5 bases, and 9 bases had no gene match. In germline, CDR1 is KGHSH, CDR2 LQKENI. The CDR3 loop reads CASSRQGLAGTQETQYF. The CDR3 nucleotides are TGTGCCAGCTCAAGACAAGGACTAGCGGGGACACAAGAGACCCAGTACTTC. The complete variable domain, with remaining parts taken from reference TRBV18 and TRBJ2-5, reads NAGVMQNPRHLVRRRGQEARLRCSPMKGHSHVYWYRQLPEEGLKFMVYLQKENIIDESGMPKERFSAEFPKEGPSILRIQQVVRGDSAAYFCASSRQGLAGTQETQYFGPGTRLLVL.

This chain connects TRBV4-1 to TRBJ2-1, with D possibly TRBD2 on 7 matching bases. Trimming took 3 bases from V and 9 from J, leaving 18 bases between them. CDR3 size: 15 residues. CDR1 and CDR2 from the germline V gene are MGHRA and YSYEKL. The CDR3 DNA reads as TGCGCCAGCAGCCACGAGATGGGGGGAGGGGGTGAGCAGTTCTTC. The encoded protein is CASSHEMGGGGEQFF.

This chain joins TRBV5-4 and TRBJ2-1; TRBD2 agrees at 10 bases. After removal of 2 bases from V and 6 bases from J, the junction contained 5 bases not matched to a gene. The CDR3 contains 15 residues. CDR1 SGHNT and CDR2 YYREEE come from the germline V gene (reference sequence). The CDR3 DNA reads as TGTGCCAGCAGCTTCCCTAGCGGGGGCCCCAATGAGCAGTTCTTC. Its protein is CASSFPSGGPNEQFF.

This clone was seen a handful of times. This chain connects TRBV7-9 to TRBJ2-5; a possible D gene is TRBD2 (5 bases). CDR3 length equals 13 residues. Germline-derived CDR1 and CDR2 are SEHNR and FQNEAQ (reference sequence). Between the trimmed V and J ends, which lost 4 bases and 5 bases, there was a span of 11 bases. CDR3 residues: CASSWLAGETQYF. The CDR3 nucleotides read TGTGCCAGCAGCTGGCTAGCCGGGGAGACCCAGTACTTC. The full variable domain, in which reference TRBV7-9 and TRBJ2-5 provide the parts outside the CDR3, is DTGVSQNPRHKITKRGQNVTFRCDPISEHNRLYWYRQTLGQGPEFLTYFQNEAQLEKSRLLSDRFSAERPKGSFSTLEIQRTEQGDSAMYLCASSWLAGETQYFGPGTRLLVL.

The genes are TRBV6-5 and TRBJ2-7, with TRBD1 matching 7 bases. Per the germline V gene, CDR1 is MNHEY and CDR2 is SVGAGI. Unmatched junction bases numbered 5, after V lost 4 bases and J lost 2 bases. The length of the CDR3 is 14 residues. The CDR3 region is CASSSDRYTYEQYF. CDR3 sequence (DNA): TGTGCCAGCAGTTCGGACAGGTATACCTACGAGCAGTACTTC.